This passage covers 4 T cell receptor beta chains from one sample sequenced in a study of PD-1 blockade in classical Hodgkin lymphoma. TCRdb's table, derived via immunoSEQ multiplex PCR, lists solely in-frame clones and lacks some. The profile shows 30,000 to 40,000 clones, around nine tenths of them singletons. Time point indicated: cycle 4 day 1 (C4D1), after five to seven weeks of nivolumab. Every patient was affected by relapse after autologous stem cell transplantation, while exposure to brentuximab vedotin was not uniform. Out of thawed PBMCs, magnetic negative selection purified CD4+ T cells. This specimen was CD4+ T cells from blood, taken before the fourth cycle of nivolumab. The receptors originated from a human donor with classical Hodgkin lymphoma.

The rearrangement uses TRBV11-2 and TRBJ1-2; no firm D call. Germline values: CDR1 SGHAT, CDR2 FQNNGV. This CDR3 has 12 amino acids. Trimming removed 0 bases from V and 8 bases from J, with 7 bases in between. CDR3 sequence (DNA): TGTGCCAGCAGCTTAGATAGACGCGGCTACACCTTC. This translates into CASSLDRRGYTF.

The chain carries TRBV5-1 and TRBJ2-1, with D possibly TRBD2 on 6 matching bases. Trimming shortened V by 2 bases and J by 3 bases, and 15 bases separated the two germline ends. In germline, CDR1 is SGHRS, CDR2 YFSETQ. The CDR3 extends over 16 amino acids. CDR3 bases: TGCGCCAGCAGCTTTACGGGAGAGGTCAGCTACAATGAGCAGTTCTTC. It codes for CASSFTGEVSYNEQFF.

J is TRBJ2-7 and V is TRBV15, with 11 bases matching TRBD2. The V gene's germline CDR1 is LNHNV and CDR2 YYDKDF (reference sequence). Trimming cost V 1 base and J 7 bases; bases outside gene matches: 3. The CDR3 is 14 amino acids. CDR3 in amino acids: CATSRGLAGREQYF. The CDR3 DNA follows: TGTGCCACCAGCAGAGGACTAGCGGGAAGGGAGCAGTACTTC.

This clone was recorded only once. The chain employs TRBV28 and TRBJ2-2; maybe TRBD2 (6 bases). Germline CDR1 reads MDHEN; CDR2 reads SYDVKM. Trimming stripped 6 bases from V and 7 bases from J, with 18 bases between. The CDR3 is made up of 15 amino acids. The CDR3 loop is CASSLPGGVGGELFF. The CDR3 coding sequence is TGTGCCAGCAGCCTCCCCGGAGGGGTTGGCGGGGAGCTGTTTTTT.